Here is one TCR beta chain with its context. Its antigen is unidentified. The read comes to an end 3 residues before the CDR3 does, leaving the germline J gene to fill in the end. This record comes from a study of T cell clonality in common variable immunodeficiency. Study-level findings and limits: Reportedly, TCR beta sequences from common variable immunodeficiency showed fewer deletions and N-nucleotide insertions.

This CDR3 region has 12 residues. The V end was cut by 6 bases, the J end by 6 bases, with 11 bases between. Germline CDR1 LNHDA, CDR2 SQIVND (reference sequence). Repertoires were generated with immunoSEQ multiplex PCR, while TCRdb's copy carries only in-frame clones and drops some. Observed are 20,000 to 30,000 clones, no singletons, with the top ten taking about 9.1%. The source is a human donor with common variable immunodeficiency. The sample comprised peripheral blood mononuclear cells. The chain recombines TRBV19 with TRBJ1-1, with D perhaps matching TRBD1 (5 bases). The covered CDR3 bases are TGTGCCAGTAGGCGTGGACAAGCTGAA. Residues: CASRRGQAE. The whole CDR3 is CASRRGQAEAFF.